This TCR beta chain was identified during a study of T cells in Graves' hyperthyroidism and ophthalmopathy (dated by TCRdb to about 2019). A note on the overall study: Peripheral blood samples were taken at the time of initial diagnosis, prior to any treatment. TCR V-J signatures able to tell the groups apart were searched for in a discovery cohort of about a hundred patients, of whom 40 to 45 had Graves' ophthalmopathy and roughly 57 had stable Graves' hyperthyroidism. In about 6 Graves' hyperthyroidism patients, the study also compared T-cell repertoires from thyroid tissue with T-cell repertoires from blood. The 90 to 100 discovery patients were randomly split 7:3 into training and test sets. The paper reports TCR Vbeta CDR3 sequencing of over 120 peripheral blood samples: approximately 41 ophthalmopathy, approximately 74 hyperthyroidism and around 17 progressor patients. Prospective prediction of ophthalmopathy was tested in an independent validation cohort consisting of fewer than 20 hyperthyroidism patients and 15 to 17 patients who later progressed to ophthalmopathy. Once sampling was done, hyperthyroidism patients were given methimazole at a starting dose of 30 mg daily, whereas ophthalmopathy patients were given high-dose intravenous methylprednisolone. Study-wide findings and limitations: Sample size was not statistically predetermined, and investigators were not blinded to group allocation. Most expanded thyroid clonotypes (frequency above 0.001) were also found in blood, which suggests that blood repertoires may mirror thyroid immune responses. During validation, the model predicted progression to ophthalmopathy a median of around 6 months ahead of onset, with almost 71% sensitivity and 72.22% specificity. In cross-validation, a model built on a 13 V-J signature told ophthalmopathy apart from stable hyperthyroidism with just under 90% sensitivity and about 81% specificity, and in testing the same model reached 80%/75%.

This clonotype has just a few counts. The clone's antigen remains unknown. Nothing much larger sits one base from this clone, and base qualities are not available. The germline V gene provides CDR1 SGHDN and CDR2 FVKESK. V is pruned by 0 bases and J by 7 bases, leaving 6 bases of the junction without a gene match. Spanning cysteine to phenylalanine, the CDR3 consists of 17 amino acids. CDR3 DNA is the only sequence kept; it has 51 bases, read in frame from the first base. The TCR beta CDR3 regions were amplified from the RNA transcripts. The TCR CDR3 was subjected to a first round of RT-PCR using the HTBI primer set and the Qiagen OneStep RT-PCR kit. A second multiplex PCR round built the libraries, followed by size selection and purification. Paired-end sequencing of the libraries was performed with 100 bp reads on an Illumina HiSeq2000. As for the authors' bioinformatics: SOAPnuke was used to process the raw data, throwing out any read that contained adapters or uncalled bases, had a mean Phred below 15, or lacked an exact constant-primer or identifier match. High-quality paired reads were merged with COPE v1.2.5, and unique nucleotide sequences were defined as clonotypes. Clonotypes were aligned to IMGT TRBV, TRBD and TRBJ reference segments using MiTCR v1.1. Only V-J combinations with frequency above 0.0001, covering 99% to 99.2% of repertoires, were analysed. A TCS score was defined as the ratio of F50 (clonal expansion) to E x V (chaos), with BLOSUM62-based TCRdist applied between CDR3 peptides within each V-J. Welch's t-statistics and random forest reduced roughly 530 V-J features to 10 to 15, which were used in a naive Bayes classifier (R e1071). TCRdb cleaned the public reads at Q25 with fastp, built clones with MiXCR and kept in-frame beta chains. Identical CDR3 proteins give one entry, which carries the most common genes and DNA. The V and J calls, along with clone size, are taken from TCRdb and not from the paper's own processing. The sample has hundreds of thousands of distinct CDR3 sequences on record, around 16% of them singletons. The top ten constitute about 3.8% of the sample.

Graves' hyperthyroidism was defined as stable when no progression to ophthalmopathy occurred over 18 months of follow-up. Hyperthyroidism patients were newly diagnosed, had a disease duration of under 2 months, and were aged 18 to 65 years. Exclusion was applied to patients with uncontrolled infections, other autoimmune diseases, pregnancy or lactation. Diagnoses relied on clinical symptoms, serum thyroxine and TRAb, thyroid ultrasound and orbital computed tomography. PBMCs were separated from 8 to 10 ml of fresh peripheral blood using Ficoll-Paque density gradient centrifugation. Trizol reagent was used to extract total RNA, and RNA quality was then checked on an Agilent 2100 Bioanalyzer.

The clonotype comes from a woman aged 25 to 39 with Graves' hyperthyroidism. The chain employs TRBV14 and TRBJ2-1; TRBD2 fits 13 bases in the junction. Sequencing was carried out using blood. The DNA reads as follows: TGTGCCAGCAGCCAAGAGACTAGCGGGAGGCCTAGGAATGAGCAGTTCTTC. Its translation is CASSQETSGRPRNEQFF. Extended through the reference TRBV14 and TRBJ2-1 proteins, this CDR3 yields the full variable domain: EAGVTQFPSHSVIEKGQTVTLRCDPISGHDNLYWYRRVMGKEIKFLLHFVKESKQDESGMPNNRFLAERTGGTYSTLKVQPAELEDSGVYFCASSQETSGRPRNEQFFGPGTRLTVL.